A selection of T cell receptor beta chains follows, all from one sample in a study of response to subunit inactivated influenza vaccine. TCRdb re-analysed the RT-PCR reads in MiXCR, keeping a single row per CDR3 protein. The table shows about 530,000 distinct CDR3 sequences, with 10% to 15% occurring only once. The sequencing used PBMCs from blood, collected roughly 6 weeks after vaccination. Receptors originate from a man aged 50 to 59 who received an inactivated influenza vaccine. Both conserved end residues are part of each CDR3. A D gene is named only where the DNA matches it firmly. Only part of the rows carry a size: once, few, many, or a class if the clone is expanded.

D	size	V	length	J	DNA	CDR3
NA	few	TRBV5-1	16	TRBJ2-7	TGCGCCAGCAGCTTGGCCGCGGCGGTAACGATCTACGAGCAGTACTTC	CASSLAAAVTIYEQYF
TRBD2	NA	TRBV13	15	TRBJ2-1	TGTGCCAGCGTCAAGCGGGGGGCGATCTACAATGAGCAGTTCTTC	CASVKRGAIYNEQFF
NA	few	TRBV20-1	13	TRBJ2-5	TGCAGTGCTTTGGCTGGGACCCAAGAGACCCAGTACTTC	CSALAGTQETQYF
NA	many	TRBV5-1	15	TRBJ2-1	TGCGCCAGCAGCTTGGGGGGATATGGCTACAATGAGCAGTTCTTC	CASSLGGYGYNEQFF
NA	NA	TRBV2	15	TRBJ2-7	TGTGCCAGCAGTGAACGACGCACGAGCTCCTACGAGCAGTACTTC	CASSERRTSSYEQYF
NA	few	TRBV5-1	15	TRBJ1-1	TGCGCCAGCAGCTTGGAGGGAGGGAGGACCACTGAAGCTTTCTTT	CASSLEGGRTTEAFF
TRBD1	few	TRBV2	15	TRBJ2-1	TGTGCCAGCAGCGACGGACAGGGGCTCAACAATGAGCAGTTCTTC	CASSDGQGLNNEQFF
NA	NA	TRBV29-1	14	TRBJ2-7	TGCAGCGGGGGTGGTAGCGGCAATACCTACGAGCAGTACTTC	CSGGGSGNTYEQYF
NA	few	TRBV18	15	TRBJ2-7	TGTGCCAGCTCACAACAGGAGTCTCTAATTTACGAGCAGTACTTC	CASSQQESLIYEQYF
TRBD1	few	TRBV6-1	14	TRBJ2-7	TGTGCCAGCAGAGGGGGCCAGGGGGCGGAAGAGCAGTACTTC	CASRGGQGAEEQYF
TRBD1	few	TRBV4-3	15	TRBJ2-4	TGCGCCAGCAGCCAAAGGACAGGGCTCAAAAACATTCAGTACTTC	CASSQRTGLKNIQYF
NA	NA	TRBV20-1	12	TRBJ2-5	TGCAGTGCTAGGCGACCGCGGGAGACCCAGTACTTC	CSARRPRETQYF
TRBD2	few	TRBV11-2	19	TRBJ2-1	TGTGCCAGCAGCTCCTCAACCCTGAGTTTAGCGGGGGGGCTGAATGAGCAGTTCTTC	CASSSSTLSLAGGLNEQFF
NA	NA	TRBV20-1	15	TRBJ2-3	TGCAGTGCTAGAGATGTCAGAACTAGCACAGATACGCAGTATTTT	CSARDVRTSTDTQYF
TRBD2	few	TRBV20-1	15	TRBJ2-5	TGCAGTGCTCTTACTAGCGGGGGGGCTTTTGAGACCCAGTACTTC	CSALTSGGAFETQYF